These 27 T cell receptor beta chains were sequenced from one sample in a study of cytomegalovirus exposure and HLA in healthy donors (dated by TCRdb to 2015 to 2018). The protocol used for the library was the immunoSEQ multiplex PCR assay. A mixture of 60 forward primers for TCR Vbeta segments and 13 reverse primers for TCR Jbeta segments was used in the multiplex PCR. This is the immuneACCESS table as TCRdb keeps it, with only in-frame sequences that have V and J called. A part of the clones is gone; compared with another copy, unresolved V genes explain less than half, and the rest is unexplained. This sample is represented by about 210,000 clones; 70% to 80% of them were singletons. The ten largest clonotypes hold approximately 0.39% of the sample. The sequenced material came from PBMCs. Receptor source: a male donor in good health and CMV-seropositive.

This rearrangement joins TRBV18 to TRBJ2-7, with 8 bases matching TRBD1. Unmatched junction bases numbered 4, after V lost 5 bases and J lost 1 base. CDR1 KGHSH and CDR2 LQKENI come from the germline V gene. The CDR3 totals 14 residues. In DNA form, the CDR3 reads TGTGCCAGCTCAATACGGGACAGGTCCTACGAGCAGTACTTC. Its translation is CASSIRDRSYEQYF.

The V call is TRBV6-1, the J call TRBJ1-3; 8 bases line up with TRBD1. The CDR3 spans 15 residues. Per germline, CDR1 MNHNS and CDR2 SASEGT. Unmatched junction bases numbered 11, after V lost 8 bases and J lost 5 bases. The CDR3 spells CASGFLNRGRNTIYF. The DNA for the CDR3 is TGTGCCAGCGGGTTTTTGAACAGGGGGAGAAACACCATATATTTT.

CDR3 loop: CAWGQGYTEAFF. As DNA, the CDR3 is TGTGCCTGGGGGCAGGGGTACACTGAAGCTTTCTTT. The chain combines TRBV30 with TRBJ1-1; the D gene is possibly TRBD1 (6 bases). Germline values: CDR1 GTSNPN, CDR2 SVGIG (reference sequence). Deletions cut 5 bases from V and 3 bases from J, with 10 bases between. The CDR3 has 12 amino acids. Combining the CDR3 with reference TRBV30 and TRBJ1-1 gives the whole variable domain SQTIHQWPATLVQPVGSPLSLECTVEGTSNPNLYWYRQAAGRGLQLLFYSVGIGQISSEVPQNLSASRPQDRQFILSSKKLLLSDSGFYLCAWGQGYTEAFFGQGTRLTVV.

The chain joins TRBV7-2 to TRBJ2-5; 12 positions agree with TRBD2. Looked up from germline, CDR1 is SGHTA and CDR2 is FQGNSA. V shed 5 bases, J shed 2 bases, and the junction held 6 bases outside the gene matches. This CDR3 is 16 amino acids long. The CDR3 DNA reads TGTGCCAGCAGCCCCTCTAGCGGGGGGGCTCAAGAGACCCAGTACTTC. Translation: CASSPSSGGAQETQYF.

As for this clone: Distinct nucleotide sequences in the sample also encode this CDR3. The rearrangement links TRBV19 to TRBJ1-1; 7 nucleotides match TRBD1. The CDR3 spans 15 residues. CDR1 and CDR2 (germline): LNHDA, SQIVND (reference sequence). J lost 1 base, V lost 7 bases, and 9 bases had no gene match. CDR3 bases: TGTGCCAGTACCGCGACAGGGCGGGAGAACACTGAAGCTTTCTTT. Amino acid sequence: CASTATGRENTEAFF.

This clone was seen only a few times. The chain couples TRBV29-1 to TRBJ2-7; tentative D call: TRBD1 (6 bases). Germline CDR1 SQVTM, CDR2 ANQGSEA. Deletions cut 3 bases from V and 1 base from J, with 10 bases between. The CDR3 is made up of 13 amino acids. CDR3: CSVEGAESYEQYF. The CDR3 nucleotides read TGCAGCGTTGAGGGGGCAGAATCCTACGAGCAGTACTTC.

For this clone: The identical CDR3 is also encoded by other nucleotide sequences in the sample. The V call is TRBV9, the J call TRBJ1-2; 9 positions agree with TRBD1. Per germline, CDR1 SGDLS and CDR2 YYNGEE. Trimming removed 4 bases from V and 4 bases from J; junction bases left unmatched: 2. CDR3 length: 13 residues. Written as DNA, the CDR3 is TGTGCCAGCAGCCAGACAGGGGGCTATGGCTACACCTTC. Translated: CASSQTGGYGYTF.

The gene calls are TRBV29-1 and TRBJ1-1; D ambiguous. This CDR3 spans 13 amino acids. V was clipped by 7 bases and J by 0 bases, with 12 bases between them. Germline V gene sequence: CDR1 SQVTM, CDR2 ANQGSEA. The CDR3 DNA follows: TGCAGCGCCGAACGGGAGTTGAACACTGAAGCTTTCTTT. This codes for CSAERELNTEAFF.

CDR3 DNA sequence: TGTGCCAGCGGGCGGGTGGGTGAACAGCCCCAGCATTTT. As protein: CASGRVGEQPQHF. V gene TRBV27 combines with J gene TRBJ1-5; no clear D. Germline CDR1 and CDR2: MNHEY and SMNVEV (reference sequence). V was trimmed by 8 bases and J by 7 bases, leaving 15 bases between them. The CDR3 has 13 residues.

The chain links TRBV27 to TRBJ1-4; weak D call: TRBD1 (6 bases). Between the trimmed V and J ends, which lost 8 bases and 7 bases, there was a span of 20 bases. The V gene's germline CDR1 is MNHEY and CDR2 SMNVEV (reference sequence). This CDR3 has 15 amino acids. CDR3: CASGADWGGREKLFF. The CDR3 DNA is TGTGCCAGCGGTGCGGATTGGGGGGGGCGTGAAAAACTGTTTTTT.

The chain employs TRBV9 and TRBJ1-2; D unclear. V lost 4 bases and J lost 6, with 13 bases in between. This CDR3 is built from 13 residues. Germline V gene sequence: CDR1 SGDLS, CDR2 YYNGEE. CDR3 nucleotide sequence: TGTGCCAGCAGCAAAAACGGGGTGGATGGCTACACCTTC. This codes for CASSKNGVDGYTF. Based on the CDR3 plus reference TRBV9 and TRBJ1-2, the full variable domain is DSGVTQTPKHLITATGQRVTLRCSPRSGDLSVYWYQQSLDQGLQFLIQYYNGEERAKGNILERFSAQQFPDLHSELNLSSLELGDSALYFCASSKNGVDGYTFGSGTRLTVV.

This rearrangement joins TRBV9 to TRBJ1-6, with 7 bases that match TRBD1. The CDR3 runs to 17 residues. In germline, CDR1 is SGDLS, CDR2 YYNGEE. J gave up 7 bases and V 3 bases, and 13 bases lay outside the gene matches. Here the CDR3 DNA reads TGTGCCAGCAGCGCTCGACAGGGAATCAGGGAAAATTCACCCCTCCACTTT. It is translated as CASSARQGIRENSPLHF.

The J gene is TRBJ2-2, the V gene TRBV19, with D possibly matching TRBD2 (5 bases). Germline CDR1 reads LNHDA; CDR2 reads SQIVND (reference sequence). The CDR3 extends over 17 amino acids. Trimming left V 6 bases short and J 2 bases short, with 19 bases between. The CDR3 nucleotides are TGTGCCAGTAGCCGCCTTGAACTGAGCGGAAACACCGGGGAGCTGTTTTTT. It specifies CASSRLELSGNTGELFF.

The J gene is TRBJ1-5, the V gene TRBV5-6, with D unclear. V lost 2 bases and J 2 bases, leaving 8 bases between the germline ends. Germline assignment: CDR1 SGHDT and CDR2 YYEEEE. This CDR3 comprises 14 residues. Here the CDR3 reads CASSFGQGNQPQHF. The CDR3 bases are TGTGCCAGCAGCTTTGGGCAGGGCAATCAGCCCCAGCATTTT.

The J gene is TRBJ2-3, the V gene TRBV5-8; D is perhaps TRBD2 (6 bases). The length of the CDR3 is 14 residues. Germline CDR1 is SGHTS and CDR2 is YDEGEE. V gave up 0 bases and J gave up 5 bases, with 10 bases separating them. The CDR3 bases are TGTGCCAGCAGCTTGGTGGGGGGACTAGATACGCAGTATTTT. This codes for CASSLVGGLDTQYF. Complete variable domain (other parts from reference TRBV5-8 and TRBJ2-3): EAGVTQSPTHLIKTRGQQATLRCSPISGHTSVYWYQQALGLGLQFLLWYDEGEERNRGNFPPRFSGRQFPNYSSELNVNALELEDSALYLCASSLVGGLDTQYFGPGTRLTVL.

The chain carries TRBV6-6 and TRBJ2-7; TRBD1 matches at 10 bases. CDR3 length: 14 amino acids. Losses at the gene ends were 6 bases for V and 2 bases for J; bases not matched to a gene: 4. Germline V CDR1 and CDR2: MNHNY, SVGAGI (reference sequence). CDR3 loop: CASRRTGGPYEQYF. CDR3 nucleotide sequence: TGTGCCAGCAGACGGACAGGGGGACCCTACGAGCAGTACTTC.

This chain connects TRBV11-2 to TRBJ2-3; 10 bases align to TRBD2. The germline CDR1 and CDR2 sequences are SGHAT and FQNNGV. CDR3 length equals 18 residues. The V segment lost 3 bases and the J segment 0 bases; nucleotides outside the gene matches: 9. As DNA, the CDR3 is TGTGCCAGCAGCTTGGCGGGGATTAGCGGGGGGAGCACAGATACGCAGTATTTT. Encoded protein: CASSLAGISGGSTDTQYF.

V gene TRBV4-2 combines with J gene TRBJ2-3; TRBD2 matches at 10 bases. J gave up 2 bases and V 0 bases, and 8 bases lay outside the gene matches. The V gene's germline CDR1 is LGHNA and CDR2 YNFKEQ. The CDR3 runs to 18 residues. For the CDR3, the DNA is TGTGCCAGCAGCCAAGATTTGACTAGCGGGTCCCCCACAGATACGCAGTATTTT. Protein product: CASSQDLTSGSPTDTQYF.

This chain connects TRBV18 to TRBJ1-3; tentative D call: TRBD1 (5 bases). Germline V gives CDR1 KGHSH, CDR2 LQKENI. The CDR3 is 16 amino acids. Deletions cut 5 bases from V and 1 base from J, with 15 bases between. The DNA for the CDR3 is TGTGCCAGCTCAGATCGACAGTTATCTTCTGGAAACACCATATATTTT. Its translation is CASSDRQLSSGNTIYF.

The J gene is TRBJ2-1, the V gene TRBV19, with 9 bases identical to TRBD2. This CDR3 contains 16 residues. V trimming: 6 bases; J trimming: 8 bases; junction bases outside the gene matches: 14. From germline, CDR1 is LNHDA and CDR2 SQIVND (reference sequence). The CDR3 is CASSPSWAGGLDEQFF. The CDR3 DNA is TGTGCCAGTAGCCCCTCCTGGGCGGGGGGGCTTGATGAGCAGTTCTTC.

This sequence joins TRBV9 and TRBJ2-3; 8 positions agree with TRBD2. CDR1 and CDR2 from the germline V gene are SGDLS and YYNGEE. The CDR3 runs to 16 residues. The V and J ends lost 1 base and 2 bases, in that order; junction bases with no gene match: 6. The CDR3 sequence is CASSVRRGGFTDTQYF. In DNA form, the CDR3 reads TGTGCCAGCAGCGTACGTCGGGGGGGGTTCACAGATACGCAGTATTTT.

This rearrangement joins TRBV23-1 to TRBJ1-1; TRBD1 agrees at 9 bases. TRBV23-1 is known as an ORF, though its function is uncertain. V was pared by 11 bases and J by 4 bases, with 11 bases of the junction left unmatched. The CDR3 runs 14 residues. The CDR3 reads CAGIPGQGGTEAFF. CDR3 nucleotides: TGCGCCGGGATACCGGGACAGGGTGGCACTGAAGCTTTCTTT.

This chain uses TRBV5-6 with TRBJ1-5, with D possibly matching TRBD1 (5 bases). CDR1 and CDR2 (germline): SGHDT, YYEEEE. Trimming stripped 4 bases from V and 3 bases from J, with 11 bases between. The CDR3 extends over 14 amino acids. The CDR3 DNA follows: TGTGCCAGCAGCGCAGACAGTACCAATCAGCCCCAGCATTTT. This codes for CASSADSTNQPQHF.

CDR3 amino acids: CASSRDNTDTQYF. CDR3 bases: TGTGCCAGCAGTCGGGACAACACAGATACGCAGTATTTT. The J gene is TRBJ2-3, the V gene TRBV28; a weak D match, TRBD1 (6 bases). The CDR3 has 13 residues. Germline V gives CDR1 MDHEN, CDR2 SYDVKM. V dropped 5 bases and J dropped 2 bases, with 8 bases sitting between them.

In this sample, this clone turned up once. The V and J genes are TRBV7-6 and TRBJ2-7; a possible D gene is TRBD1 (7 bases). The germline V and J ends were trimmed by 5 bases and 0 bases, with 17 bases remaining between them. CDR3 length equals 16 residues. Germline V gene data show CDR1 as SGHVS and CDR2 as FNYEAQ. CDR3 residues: CASSPTGDSRSYEQYF. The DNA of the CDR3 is TGTGCCAGCAGCCCAACGGGGGACAGTCGCTCCTACGAGCAGTACTTC.

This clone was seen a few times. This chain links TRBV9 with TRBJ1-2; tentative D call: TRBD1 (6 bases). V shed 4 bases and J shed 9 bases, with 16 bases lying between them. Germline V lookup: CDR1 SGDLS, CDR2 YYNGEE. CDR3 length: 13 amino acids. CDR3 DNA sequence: TGTGCCAGCAGCCCGGGGGGACAAACCAGCTACACCTTC. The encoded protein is CASSPGGQTSYTF.

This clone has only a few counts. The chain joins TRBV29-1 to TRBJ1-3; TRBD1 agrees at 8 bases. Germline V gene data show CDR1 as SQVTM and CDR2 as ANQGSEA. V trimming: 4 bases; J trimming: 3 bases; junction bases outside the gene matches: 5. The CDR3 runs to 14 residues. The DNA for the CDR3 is TGCAGCGTTGTGGACAGGGCAGGTGGAAACACCATATATTTT. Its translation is CSVVDRAGGNTIYF. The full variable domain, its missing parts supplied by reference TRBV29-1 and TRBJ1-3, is SAVISQKPSRDICQRGTSLTIQCQVDSQVTMMFWYRQQPGQSLTLIATANQGSEATYESGFVIDKFPISRPNLTFSTLTVSNMSPEDSSIYLCSVVDRAGGNTIYFGEGSWLTVV.